This TCR beta chain was identified during a study of blood T cell repertoires in COVID-19 (dated by TCRdb to 2019 to 2021). The study in broad terms: Samples covering the acute and convalescent phases of COVID-19 were provided by collaborators in the United States, Italy and Spain. The material from the prospective study consisted of cDNA or gDNA derived from T cells, B-cell-depleted T cells, or PBMCs. The dataset comprised deeply sampled blood TCRbeta repertoires from subjects exposed to, actively infected with, or recovered from COVID-19. The repertoires were released in a freely available public database intended as a resource for research on the immune response to SARS-CoV-2. Samples were obtained from the ongoing ImmuneRACE study (first 160 participants) and from some 1,300 subjects provided by 6 global collaborators. The sample metadata nearly always contained a de-identified subject ID, COVID-19 status, age in years and sex. Where available, HLA class I and class II types were obtained from metadata supplied by the sample provider rather than from assay-based typing. Results and caveats for the whole study, not just this receptor: The quantity of clinical and demographic metadata differed by source and by participant and was supplied without curation.

Notes on this clone: Its antigen remains undetermined. Per-nucleotide qualities are absent, and no much larger clonotype sits a single base away.

The immunoSEQ Assay, a bias-controlled multiplex PCR, was used to amplify TCRbeta CDR3 regions from genomic DNA. The paper's processing steps were these. Within the assay, amplification of reference gene primers was used to estimate how many nucleated cells each sample contained. Sequence reads were collapsed and filtered to measure the absolute abundance of every unique TCRbeta CDR3 rearrangement. For each sample, productive Simpson clonality was calculated as the square root of Simpson's diversity index over productive rearrangements. The table comes from immuneACCESS by way of TCRdb, which keeps in-frame sequences with V and J called. Part of the clones is missing from these tables; in studies checked, under half for an unresolved V gene and the rest for unknown reasons. V, J and clone size derive from that table, while D and trimming were established from the DNA sequence. Counted in this sample were 250,000 to 350,000 clones; roughly 86% of them appeared once. The biggest ten clones account for approximately 5% of the sample.

Participants in the prospective study were enrolled through a virtual design, were aged about 18 to 100 years, and lived in 24 United States geographic areas. Cohort assignment in the prospective study relied on participant-reported clinical history from a screening survey and a study questionnaire. Recovered participants in ImmuneRACE Cohort 3 were defined by two consecutive negative NP/OP PCR tests, clearance by a healthcare professional, or resolution of symptoms. In the prospective study, whole blood, serum and a nasopharyngeal or oropharyngeal swab were collected from each participant by mobile phlebotomists. Prospective study participants could optionally give additional blood draws and questionnaires over a 2-month period. Blood samples from the prospective study were shipped frozen or at room temperature prior to DNA extraction. This clonotype was sampled from a woman in her twenties or thirties who had recovered from COVID-19. Material for sequencing was PBMCs or T cells enriched from blood (not recorded which).

Here the CDR3 is given as CSVEPPMEGYGYTF. The nucleotide sequence is TGCAGCGTTGAACCCCCGATGGAGGGCTATGGCTACACCTTC. This chain joins TRBV29-1 to TRBJ1-2; no D gene can be assigned with confidence. From the germline V gene, CDR1 is SQVTM and CDR2 is ANQGSEA. V is reduced by 2 bases and J by 4 bases, leaving a spacing of 14 bases between them. Measured from the cysteine to the phenylalanine, the CDR3 is 14 residues long. Kept here is only the CDR3 DNA, which spans 42 bases and is read in frame from base 1.